The 20 T cell receptor beta chains in this list originate from one sample, sequenced in a study of CD8 T cells in ankylosing spondylitis. TCRdb re-called the 5' RACE reads with MiXCR, one entry per CDR3 protein. Seen here are just under 350,000 distinct CDR3 sequences, approximately 14% observed once, and the top ten hold approximately 0.99%. Sequenced input: blood, either unsorted or a sorted T cell fraction (not recorded which). The receptors originated from a male donor with ankylosing spondylitis or in good health (not recorded which).

This clonotype appeared many times. The chain employs TRBV24-1 and TRBJ2-3; either TRBD1 or TRBD2 may supply D (5 bases each). The CDR3 loop spans 16 amino acids. From germline, CDR1 is KGHDR and CDR2 SFDVKD. Trimming removed 2 bases at V and 3 bases at J, with 14 bases between. CDR3 loop: CATSDSGRGPTDTQYF. Here the CDR3 DNA reads TGTGCCACCAGTGATTCAGGGAGAGGGCCAACAGATACGCAGTATTTT.

This clonotype has at least ten counts. This chain connects TRBV10-2 to TRBJ1-3, with a tentative D call TRBD1 (6 bases). V lost 10 bases to trimming and J lost 0 bases, with 10 bases between them. The CDR3 sequence is 13 residues long. Germline assignment: CDR1 WSHSY and CDR2 SAAADI. The DNA of the CDR3 is TGCGCCACCCAACAGGGCTCTGGAAACACCATATATTTT. Protein product: CATQQGSGNTIYF.

The table lists this clonotype with many counts. The rearrangement uses TRBV5-1 and TRBJ2-4; D not certain. CDR3 length equals 13 residues. With 1 base removed from V and 0 bases from J, the gap between germline ends came to 2 bases. Germline loops: CDR1 SGHRS, CDR2 YFSETQ. CDR3 sequence (DNA): TGCGCCAGCAGCTTGACAGCCAAAAACATTCAGTACTTC. Amino acids: CASSLTAKNIQYF.

V gene TRBV11-3 combines with J gene TRBJ2-1; no firm D call. Germline loops: CDR1 SGHNT, CDR2 YENEEA. The CDR3 totals 15 residues. With 1 base removed from V and 8 bases from J, the gap between germline ends came to 15 bases. CDR3 residues: CASSLVGITGDEQFF. As DNA, the CDR3 is TGTGCCAGCAGCTTAGTAGGGATAACTGGGGATGAGCAGTTCTTC.

This clonotype was counted between two and nine times. This chain uses TRBV7-2 with TRBJ2-2, with 7 nucleotides matching TRBD1. J gave up 0 bases and V 1 base, and 5 bases lay outside the gene matches. Germline V lookup: CDR1 SGHTA, CDR2 FQGNSA. The CDR3 is 17 amino acids. The CDR3 reads CASSLVGTAPNTGELFF. Here the CDR3 DNA reads TGTGCCAGCAGCTTAGTCGGGACAGCTCCGAACACCGGGGAGCTGTTTTTT.

This clonotype was seen more than once but under ten times. The J gene is TRBJ2-5, the V gene TRBV6-1, with 9 bases aligning to TRBD2. The V and J ends lost 5 bases and 4 bases, in that order; junction bases with no gene match: 11. CDR3 length: 16 residues. Germline V gene data show CDR1 as MNHNS and CDR2 as SASEGT. Here the CDR3 reads CASSPELAGLLETQYF. The CDR3 nucleotides read TGTGCCAGCAGTCCCGAACTAGCGGGCCTCCTAGAGACCCAGTACTTC.

The J gene is TRBJ2-2, the V gene TRBV29-1; 7 bases agree with TRBD1. V gave up 5 bases and J gave up 5 bases; unmatched junction bases: 8. The CDR3 contains 14 residues. Germline V lookup: CDR1 SQVTM, CDR2 ANQGSEA. CDR3 coding DNA: TGCAGCGTTTGCGACAGGGCGAGGACCGGGGAGCTGTTTTTT. The encoded protein is CSVCDRARTGELFF.

This clonotype was recorded many times. The rearrangement uses TRBV27 and TRBJ1-5; a possible D gene is TRBD1 (6 bases). The CDR3 is made up of 15 amino acids. Germline CDR1 MNHEY, CDR2 SMNVEV (reference sequence). Trimming left V 2 bases short and J 2 bases short, with 10 bases between. In DNA, the CDR3 is TGTGCCAGCAGTTTAGGCAGGGGAGGCAATCAGCCCCAGCATTTT. This translates into CASSLGRGGNQPQHF.

Ten or more counts support this clonotype. The gene calls are TRBV5-1 and TRBJ2-3; TRBD2 agrees at 11 bases. This CDR3 spans 16 amino acids. CDR1 is SGHRS, CDR2 YFSETQ, per germline. The V segment lost 3 bases and the J segment 1 base; nucleotides outside the gene matches: 4. CDR3 in amino acids: CASSSGTSGRTDTQYF. CDR3 nucleotides: TGCGCCAGCAGCTCCGGGACTAGCGGACGCACAGATACGCAGTATTTT.

In its sample, this clonotype was seen a few times. This chain uses TRBV10-2 with TRBJ2-1, with a tentative D call TRBD2 (5 bases). The CDR3 loop spans 15 amino acids. Germline CDR1 reads WSHSY; CDR2 reads SAAADI. The V end was cut by 6 bases, the J end by 6 bases, with 18 bases between. This chain's CDR3 is CASRDIEGWGNEQFF. The CDR3 DNA follows: TGCGCCAGCAGGGATATTGAGGGTTGGGGCAATGAGCAGTTCTTC.

The rearrangement links TRBV7-2 to TRBJ1-5; D possibly corresponds to TRBD1 (5 bases). V was pared by 6 bases and J by 3 bases, with 12 bases between. Per the germline V gene, CDR1 is SGHTA and CDR2 is FQGNSA. This CDR3 comprises 14 residues. The CDR3 sequence is CASSRDVFNQPQHF. CDR3 bases: TGTGCCAGCAGTCGGGACGTTTTCAATCAGCCCCAGCATTTT.

This clonotype was found a few times. The chain has TRBV29-1 and TRBJ1-2; D is unclear. Between the trimmed V and J ends, which lost 0 bases and 5 bases, there was a span of 4 bases. The germline gives CDR1 SQVTM, CDR2 ANQGSEA. The CDR3 spans 11 residues. In DNA form, the CDR3 reads TGCAGCGTTGAAGAGGGTTATGGCTACACCTTC. Translation gives CSVEEGYGYTF.

This clonotype was counted between two and nine times. The chain joins TRBV7-9 to TRBJ1-2; weak D call: TRBD1 (5 bases). Trimming removed 5 bases at V and 2 bases at J, with 9 bases between. The length of the CDR3 is 13 residues. CDR1 is SEHNR and CDR2 is FQNEAQ in the germline V gene (reference sequence). The CDR3 DNA reads as TGTGCCAGCAGCATGACAGCCAACTATGGCTACACCTTC. It specifies CASSMTANYGYTF.

This clonotype appeared many times. V gene TRBV12-3 or TRBV12-4 combines with J gene TRBJ2-3; D is undetermined. Deletions cut 5 bases from V and 6 bases from J, with 9 bases between. The CDR3 has 12 amino acids. This CDR3 reads CASSADGDTQYF. In DNA form, the CDR3 reads TGTGCCAGCAGTGCTGATGGGGATACGCAGTATTTT.

A few counts support this clonotype. CDR3 nucleotide sequence: TGTGCCAGCAGCTTAGCAGGAAAGTACGACACTGAAGCTTTCTTT. Translated, it gives CASSLAGKYDTEAFF. This chain joins TRBV11-2 and TRBJ1-1; D uncertain. This CDR3 has 15 amino acids. The germline gives CDR1 SGHAT, CDR2 FQNNGV. V lost 1 base to trimming and J lost 3 bases, with 12 bases between them.

This clonotype was counted at least ten times. The rearrangement uses TRBV5-1 and TRBJ1-1; D not certain. The length of the CDR3 is 13 residues. Germline lookup yields CDR1 SGHRS and CDR2 YFSETQ. Trimming took 2 bases from V and 0 from J, leaving 5 bases between them. In DNA, the CDR3 is TGCGCCAGCAGCTTCGGGCTGAACACTGAAGCTTTCTTT. It codes for CASSFGLNTEAFF. Looking up the rest from reference TRBV5-1 and TRBJ1-1 gives the full variable domain: KAGVTQTPRYLIKTRGQQVTLSCSPISGHRSVSWYQQTPGQGLQFLFEYFSETQRNKGNFPGRFSGRQFSNSRSEMNVSTLELGDSALYLCASSFGLNTEAFFGQGTRLTVV.

This clonotype turned up a few times. The gene calls are TRBV3-1 and TRBJ1-1; D gene unclear. In germline, CDR1 is LGHDT, CDR2 YNNKEL (reference sequence). This CDR3 has 12 amino acids. Trimming took 5 bases from V and 4 from J, leaving 8 bases between them. In nucleotides, the CDR3 is TGTGCCAGCAGCATGCGATCCACTGAAGCTTTCTTT. The encoded protein is CASSMRSTEAFF.

The CDR3, as DNA: TGTGCCACCCGGGAAGGGGCCGAGCAGTACTTC. This sequence encodes CATREGAEQYF. The chain joins TRBV10-3 to TRBJ2-7; D possibly matches TRBD1 or TRBD2 (5 bases each). Germline V gene lookup returns CDR1 ENHRY and CDR2 SYGVKD. V lost 10 bases to trimming and J lost 6 bases, with 13 bases between them. The CDR3 sequence is 11 residues long.

The gene calls are TRBV7-7 and TRBJ2-5, with TRBD2 identical over 12 bases. The CDR3 runs to 16 residues. Germline CDR1 and CDR2: SSHAT and FNYEAQ (reference sequence). V shed 5 bases and J 5 bases; nucleotides not matched to a gene: 9. As DNA, the CDR3 is TGTGCCAGCAGCCGACTTGGGACTAGCGGGTCGGAGACCCAGTACTTC. It specifies CASSRLGTSGSETQYF.

The rearrangement joins TRBV12-3 or TRBV12-4 to TRBJ2-7; no clear D. V was trimmed by 4 bases and J by 4 bases, leaving 11 bases between them. CDR3 size: 13 residues. The CDR3 protein is CASSYGRIYEQYF. The CDR3 DNA is TGTGCCAGCAGTTACGGCAGGATTTACGAGCAGTACTTC.